The T cell receptor beta chain described here comes from a study of blood T cells in healthy people across ages. Study background: Template switching picked up about one barcoded beta molecule for each two T cells. Overall study results and limits: Both higher diversity and more naive CD4+ cells marked long-lived donors when set against aged donors.

A sample-barcoded 5' primer and a J-beta primer mix were used in a second PCR of roughly 7 to 11 cycles. In TCRdb, the 5' RACE reads were re-called with MiXCR into one record per CDR3 protein. The sample consists of fewer than 1,000,000 distinct CDR3 sequences, around 45% of them appearing once. A remark on this clonotype: Its target is unknown.

CDR3 length: 12 amino acids. Germline V gives CDR1 SGHNT, CDR2 YYREEE (reference sequence). V gave up 4 bases and J gave up 6 bases, with 10 bases separating them. This chain uses TRBV5-4 with TRBJ1-1; D perhaps matches TRBD1 (5 bases). The receptor comes from a man between 60 and 70 years old in good health. Sequencing was carried out using blood. The CDR3 sequence is CASSAEGPEAFF. The DNA of the CDR3 is TGTGCCAGCAGCGCAGAGGGACCTGAAGCTTTCTTT.